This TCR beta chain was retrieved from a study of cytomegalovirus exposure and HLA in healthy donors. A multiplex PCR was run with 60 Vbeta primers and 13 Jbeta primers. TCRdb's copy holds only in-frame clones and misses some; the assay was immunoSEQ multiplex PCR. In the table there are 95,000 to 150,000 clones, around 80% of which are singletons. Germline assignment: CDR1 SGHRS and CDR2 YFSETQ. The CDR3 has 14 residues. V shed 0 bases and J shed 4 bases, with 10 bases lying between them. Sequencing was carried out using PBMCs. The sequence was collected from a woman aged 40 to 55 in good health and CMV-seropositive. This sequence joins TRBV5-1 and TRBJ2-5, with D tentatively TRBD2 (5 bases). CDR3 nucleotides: TGCGCCAGCAGCTTGGTGACTACTGCAGAGACCCAGTACTTC. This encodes CASSLVTTAETQYF.